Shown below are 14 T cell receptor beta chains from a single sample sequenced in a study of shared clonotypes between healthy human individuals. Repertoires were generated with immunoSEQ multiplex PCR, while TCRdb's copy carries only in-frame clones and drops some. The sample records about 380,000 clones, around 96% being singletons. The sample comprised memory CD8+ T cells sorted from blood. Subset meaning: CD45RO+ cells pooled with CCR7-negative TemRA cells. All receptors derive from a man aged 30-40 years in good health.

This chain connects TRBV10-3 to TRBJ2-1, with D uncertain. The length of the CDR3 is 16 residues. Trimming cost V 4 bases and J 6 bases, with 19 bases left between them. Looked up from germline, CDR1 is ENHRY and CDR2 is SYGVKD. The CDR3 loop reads CAISVEVLEFRNEQFF. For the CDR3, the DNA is TGTGCCATCAGTGTAGAGGTGTTGGAATTCCGCAATGAGCAGTTCTTC.

In DNA, the CDR3 is TGTGCCAGCAGTGAACGGTTCTTCAGGCCCCGCCAAGAGACCCAGTACTTC. Translation: CASSERFFRPRQETQYF. The V call is TRBV6-1, the J call TRBJ2-5; D not certain. V was cut by 2 bases and J by 1 base, with 17 bases left in between. Germline CDR1 MNHNS, CDR2 SASEGT. The CDR3 contains 17 residues.

The CDR3 DNA is TGCGCCAGCAGCTTGCGGCGGGGAACGAACACCGGGGAGCTGTTTTTT. This encodes CASSLRRGTNTGELFF. This chain links TRBV5-1 with TRBJ2-2, with D tentatively TRBD2 (6 bases). Germline V gene data show CDR1 as SGHRS and CDR2 as YFSETQ. The ends were cut back, 1 base at V and 0 bases at J, with 10 bases in the middle. The CDR3 length is 16 residues.

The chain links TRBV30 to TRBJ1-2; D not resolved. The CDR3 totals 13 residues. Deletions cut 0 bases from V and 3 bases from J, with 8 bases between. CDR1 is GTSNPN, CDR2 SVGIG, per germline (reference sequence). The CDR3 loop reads CAWSVSDYYGYTF. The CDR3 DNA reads TGTGCCTGGAGTGTATCGGATTACTATGGCTACACCTTC.

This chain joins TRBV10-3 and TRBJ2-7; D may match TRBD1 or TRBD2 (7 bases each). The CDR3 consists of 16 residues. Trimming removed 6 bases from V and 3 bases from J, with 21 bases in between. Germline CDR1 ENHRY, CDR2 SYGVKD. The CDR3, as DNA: TGTGCCATCAGCGAATTCCAAACAGGGGAGGGCTACGAGCAGTACTTC. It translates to CAISEFQTGEGYEQYF.

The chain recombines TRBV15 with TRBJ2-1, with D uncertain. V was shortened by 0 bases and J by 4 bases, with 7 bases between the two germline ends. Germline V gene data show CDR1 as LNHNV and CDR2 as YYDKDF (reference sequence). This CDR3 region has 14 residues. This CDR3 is CATSRDPEYNEQFF. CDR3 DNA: TGTGCCACCAGCAGAGATCCGGAGTACAATGAGCAGTTCTTC.

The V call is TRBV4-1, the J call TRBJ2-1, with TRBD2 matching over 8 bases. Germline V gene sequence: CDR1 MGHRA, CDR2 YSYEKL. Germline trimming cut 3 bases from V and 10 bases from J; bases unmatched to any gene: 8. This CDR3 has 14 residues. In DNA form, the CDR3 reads TGCGCCAGCAGCCATCTCCCTGGACTAGCCGAGCAGTTCTTC. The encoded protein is CASSHLPGLAEQFF.

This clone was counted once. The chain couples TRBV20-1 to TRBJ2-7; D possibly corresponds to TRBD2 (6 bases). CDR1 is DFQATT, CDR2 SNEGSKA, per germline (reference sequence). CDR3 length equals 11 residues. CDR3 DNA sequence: TGCAGAGGGAGGAGGGGTGACGAGCAGTACTTC. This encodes CRGRRGDEQYF.

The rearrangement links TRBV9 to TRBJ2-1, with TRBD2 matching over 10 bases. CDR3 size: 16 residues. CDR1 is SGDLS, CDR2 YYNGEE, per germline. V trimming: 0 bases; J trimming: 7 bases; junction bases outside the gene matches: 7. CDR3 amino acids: CASSVDSLLAGNEQFF. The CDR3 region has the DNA TGTGCCAGCAGCGTAGATTCGTTACTAGCGGGAAATGAGCAGTTCTTC. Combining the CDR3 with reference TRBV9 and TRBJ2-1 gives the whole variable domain DSGVTQTPKHLITATGQRVTLRCSPRSGDLSVYWYQQSLDQGLQFLIQYYNGEERAKGNILERFSAQQFPDLHSELNLSSLELGDSALYFCASSVDSLLAGNEQFFGPGTRLTVL.

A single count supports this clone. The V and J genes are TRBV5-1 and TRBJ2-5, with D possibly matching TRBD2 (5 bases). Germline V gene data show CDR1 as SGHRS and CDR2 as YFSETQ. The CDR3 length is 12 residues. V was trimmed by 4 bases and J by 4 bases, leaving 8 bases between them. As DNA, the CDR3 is TGCGCCAGCAGCGGAGCGGTAGAGACCCAGTACTTC. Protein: CASSGAVETQYF.

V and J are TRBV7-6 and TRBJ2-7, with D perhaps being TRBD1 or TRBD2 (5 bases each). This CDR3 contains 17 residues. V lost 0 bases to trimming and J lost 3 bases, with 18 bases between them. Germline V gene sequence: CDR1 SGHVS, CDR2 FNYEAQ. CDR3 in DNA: TGTGCCAGCAGCTTAGCGTGGGGAGACAGTCCATACTACGAGCAGTACTTC. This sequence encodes CASSLAWGDSPYYEQYF.

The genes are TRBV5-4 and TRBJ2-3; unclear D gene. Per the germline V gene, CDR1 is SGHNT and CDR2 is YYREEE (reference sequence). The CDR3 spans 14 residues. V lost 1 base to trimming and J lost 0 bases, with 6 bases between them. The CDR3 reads CASSLSTSTDTQYF. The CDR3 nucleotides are TGTGCCAGCAGCTTGTCAACGAGCACAGATACGCAGTATTTT.

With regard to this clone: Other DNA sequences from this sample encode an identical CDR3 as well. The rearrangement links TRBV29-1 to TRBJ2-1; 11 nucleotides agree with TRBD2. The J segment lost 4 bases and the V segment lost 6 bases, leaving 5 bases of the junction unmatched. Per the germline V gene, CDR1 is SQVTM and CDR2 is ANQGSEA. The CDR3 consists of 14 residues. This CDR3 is CSVVGLAVYNEQFF. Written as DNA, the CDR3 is TGCAGCGTCGTGGGACTAGCGGTTTACAATGAGCAGTTCTTC.

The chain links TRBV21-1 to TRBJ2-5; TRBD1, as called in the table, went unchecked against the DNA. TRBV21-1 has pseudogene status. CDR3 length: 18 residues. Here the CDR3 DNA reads TGTGCCAGCAGCAAAGTTCCGACATTACAGGGGCGGGAAGAGACCCAGTACTTC. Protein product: CASSKVPTLQGREETQYF.